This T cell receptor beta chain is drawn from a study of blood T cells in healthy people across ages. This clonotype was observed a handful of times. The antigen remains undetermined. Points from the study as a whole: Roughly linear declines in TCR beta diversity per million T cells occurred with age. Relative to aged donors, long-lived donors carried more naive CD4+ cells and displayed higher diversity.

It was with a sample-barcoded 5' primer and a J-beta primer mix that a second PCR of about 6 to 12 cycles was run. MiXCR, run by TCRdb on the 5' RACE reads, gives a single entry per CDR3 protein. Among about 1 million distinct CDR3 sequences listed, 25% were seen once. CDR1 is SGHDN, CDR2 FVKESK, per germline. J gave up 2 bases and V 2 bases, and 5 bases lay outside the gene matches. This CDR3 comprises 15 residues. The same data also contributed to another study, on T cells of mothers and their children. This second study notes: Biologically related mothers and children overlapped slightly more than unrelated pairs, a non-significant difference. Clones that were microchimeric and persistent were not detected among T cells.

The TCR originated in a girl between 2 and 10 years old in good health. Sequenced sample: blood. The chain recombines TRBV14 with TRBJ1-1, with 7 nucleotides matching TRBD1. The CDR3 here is CASSQLTGINTEAFF. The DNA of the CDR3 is TGTGCCAGCAGCCAACTGACAGGGATTAACACTGAAGCTTTCTTT.